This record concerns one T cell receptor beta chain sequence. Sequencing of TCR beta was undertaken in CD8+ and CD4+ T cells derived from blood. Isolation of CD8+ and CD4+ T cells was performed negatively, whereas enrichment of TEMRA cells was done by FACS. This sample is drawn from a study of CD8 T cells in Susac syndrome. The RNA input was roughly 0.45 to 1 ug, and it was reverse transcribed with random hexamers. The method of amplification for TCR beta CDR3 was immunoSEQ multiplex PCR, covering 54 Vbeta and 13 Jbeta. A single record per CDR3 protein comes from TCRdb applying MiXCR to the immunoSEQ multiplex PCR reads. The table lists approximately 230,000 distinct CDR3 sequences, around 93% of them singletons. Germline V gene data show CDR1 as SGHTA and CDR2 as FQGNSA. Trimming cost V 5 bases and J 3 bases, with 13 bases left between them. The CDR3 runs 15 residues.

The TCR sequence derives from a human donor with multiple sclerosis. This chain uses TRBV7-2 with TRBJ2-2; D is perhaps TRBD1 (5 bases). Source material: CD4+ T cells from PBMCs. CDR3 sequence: CASSPRLGDTGELFF. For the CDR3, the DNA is TGTGCCAGCAGCCCCCGTCTAGGGGACACCGGGGAGCTGTTTTTT.